This T cell receptor (beta chain) originates from a study of read filtering for tumor transcriptome and immune sequencing. Study results and caveats: Roughly four fifths of IR-seq clonotypes had one read, totaling around 3.5% of reads; RNA-seq: about 69% and 49%. Correlation between methods rose after single-read clonotypes were removed.

This clonotype has at least ten counts. Its antigen is currently unknown. The library was built from about 0.4 ug RNA with molecular barcoded adaptors for alpha/delta and beta/gamma chains. TCRdb itself ran the reads through MiXCR, one entry per CDR3 protein. There are 55,000 to 60,000 distinct CDR3 sequences in the sample; 10% to 15% occur only once, and 16% lies in the top ten. With 4 bases removed from V and 7 bases from J, the gap between germline ends came to 13 bases. The germline CDR1 and CDR2 sequences are GTSNPN and SVGIG (reference sequence). The CDR3 is made up of 12 amino acids. This TCR was recovered from a donor at least 40 years old with multiple myeloma. V usage is TRBV30 and J usage is TRBJ1-2; no clear D gene. Sequencing was carried out using a population of CD138-negative cells sorted from bone marrow. CDR3 in DNA: TGTGCCTGGACCTACACCGACTTTGGCTACACCTTC. Protein product: CAWTYTDFGYTF.